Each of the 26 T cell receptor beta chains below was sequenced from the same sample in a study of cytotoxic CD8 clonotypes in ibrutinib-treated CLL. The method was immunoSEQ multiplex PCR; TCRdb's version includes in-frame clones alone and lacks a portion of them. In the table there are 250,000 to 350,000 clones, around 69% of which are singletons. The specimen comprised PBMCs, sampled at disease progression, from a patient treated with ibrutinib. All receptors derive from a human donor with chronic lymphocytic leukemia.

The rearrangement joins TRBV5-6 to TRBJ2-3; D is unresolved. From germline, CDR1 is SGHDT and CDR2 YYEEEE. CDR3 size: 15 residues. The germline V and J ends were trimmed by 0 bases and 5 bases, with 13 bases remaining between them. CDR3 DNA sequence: TGTGCCAGCAGCTTGGACGGAGCGTATGGAGATACGCAGTATTTT. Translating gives CASSLDGAYGDTQYF.

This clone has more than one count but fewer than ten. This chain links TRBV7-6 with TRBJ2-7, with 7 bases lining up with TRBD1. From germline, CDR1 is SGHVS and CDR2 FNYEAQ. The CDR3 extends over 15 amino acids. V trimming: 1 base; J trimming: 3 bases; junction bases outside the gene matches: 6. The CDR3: CASSLVVRGRYEQYF. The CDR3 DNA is TGTGCCAGCAGCTTAGTGGTTAGGGGGCGCTACGAGCAGTACTTC.

This CDR3 reads CASSQGDSSNQPQHF. CDR3 nucleotides: TGCGCCAGCAGCCAAGGCGACAGTTCCAATCAGCCCCAGCATTTT. V is TRBV4-1 and J is TRBJ1-5; weak D call: TRBD1 (5 bases). This CDR3 comprises 15 residues. Per germline, CDR1 MGHRA and CDR2 YSYEKL. V was cut by 1 base and J by 3 bases, with 10 bases left in between.

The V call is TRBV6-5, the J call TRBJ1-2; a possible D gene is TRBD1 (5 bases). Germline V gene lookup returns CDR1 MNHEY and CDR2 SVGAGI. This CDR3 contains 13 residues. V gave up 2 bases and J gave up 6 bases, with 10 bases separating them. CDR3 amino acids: CASSYTGTDGYTF. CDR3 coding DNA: TGTGCCAGCAGTTACACCGGGACCGATGGCTACACCTTC.

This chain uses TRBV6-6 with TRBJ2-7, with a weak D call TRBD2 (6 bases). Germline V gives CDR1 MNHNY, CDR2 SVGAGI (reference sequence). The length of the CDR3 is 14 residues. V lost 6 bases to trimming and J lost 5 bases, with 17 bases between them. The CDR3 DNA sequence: TGTGCCAGCAGAGAAGGAGGGACCCCCAACGAGCAGTACTTC. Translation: CASREGGTPNEQYF.

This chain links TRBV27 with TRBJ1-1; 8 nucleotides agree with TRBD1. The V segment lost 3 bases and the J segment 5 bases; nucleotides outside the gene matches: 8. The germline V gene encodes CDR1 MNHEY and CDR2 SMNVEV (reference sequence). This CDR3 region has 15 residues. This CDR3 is CASSFSRTGSTEAFF. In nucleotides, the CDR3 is TGTGCCAGCAGTTTTTCCCGGACAGGGTCGACTGAAGCTTTCTTT.

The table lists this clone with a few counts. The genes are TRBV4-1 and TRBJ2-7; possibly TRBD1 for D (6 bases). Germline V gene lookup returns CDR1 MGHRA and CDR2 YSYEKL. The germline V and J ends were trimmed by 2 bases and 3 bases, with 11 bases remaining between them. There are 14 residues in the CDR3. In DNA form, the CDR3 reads TGCGCCAGCAGCCAACAACTAGGGGGCTACGAGCAGTACTTC. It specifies CASSQQLGGYEQYF.

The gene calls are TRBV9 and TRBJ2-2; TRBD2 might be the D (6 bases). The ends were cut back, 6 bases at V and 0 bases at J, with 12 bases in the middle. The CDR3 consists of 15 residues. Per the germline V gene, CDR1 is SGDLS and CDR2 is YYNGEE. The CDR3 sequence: CASKEGPANTGELFF. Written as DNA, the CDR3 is TGTGCCAGCAAGGAGGGGCCAGCGAACACCGGGGAGCTGTTTTTT. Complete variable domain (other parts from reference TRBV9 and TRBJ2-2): DSGVTQTPKHLITATGQRVTLRCSPRSGDLSVYWYQQSLDQGLQFLIQYYNGEERAKGNILERFSAQQFPDLHSELNLSSLELGDSALYFCASKEGPANTGELFFGEGSRLTVL.

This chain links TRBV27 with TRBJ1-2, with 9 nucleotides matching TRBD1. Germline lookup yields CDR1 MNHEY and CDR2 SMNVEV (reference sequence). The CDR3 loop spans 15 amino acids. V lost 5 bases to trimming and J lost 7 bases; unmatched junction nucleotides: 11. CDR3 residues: CASSLRPGQGFGYTF. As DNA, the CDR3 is TGTGCCAGCAGTCTCCGTCCGGGACAGGGCTTTGGCTACACCTTC.

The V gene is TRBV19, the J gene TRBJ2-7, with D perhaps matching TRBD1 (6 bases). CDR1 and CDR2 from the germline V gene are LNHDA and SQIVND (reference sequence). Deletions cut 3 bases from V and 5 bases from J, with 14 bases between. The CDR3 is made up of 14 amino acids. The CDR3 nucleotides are TGTGCCAGTAGTATTTCGACAGGTGGGAACGAGCAGTACTTC. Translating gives CASSISTGGNEQYF.

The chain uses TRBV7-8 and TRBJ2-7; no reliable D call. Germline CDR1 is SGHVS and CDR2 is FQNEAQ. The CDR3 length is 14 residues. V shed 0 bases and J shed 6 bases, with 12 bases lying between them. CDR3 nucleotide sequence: TGTGCCAGCAGCTTAGCACTGATGGATGGCGAGCAGTACTTC. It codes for CASSLALMDGEQYF.

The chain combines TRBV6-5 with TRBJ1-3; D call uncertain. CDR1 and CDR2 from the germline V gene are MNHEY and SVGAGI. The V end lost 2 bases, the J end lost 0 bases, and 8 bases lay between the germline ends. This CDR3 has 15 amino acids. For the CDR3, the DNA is TGTGCCAGCAGTTACGACTTTGGCTCTGGAAACACCATATATTTT. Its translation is CASSYDFGSGNTIYF.

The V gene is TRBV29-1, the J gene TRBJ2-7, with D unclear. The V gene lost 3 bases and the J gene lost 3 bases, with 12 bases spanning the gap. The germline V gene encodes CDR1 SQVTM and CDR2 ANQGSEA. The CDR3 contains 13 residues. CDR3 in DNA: TGCAGCGTTGATGGCAGTTCCCGCTACGAGCAGTACTTC. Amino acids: CSVDGSSRYEQYF.

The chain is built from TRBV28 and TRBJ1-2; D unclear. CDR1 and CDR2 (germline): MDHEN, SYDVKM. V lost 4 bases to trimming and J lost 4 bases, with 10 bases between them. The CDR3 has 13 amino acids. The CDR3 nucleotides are TGTGCCAGCAGTTCGACGGTACTCTATGGCTACACCTTC. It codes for CASSSTVLYGYTF.

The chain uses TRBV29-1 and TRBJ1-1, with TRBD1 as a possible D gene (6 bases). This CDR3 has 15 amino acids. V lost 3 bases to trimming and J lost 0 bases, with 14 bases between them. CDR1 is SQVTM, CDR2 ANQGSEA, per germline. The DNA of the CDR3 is TGCAGCGTTGATTGGGGGGGCGGAATGAACACTGAAGCTTTCTTT. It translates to CSVDWGGGMNTEAFF. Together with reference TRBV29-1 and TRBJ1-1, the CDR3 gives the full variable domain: SAVISQKPSRDICQRGTSLTIQCQVDSQVTMMFWYRQQPGQSLTLIATANQGSEATYESGFVIDKFPISRPNLTFSTLTVSNMSPEDSSIYLCSVDWGGGMNTEAFFGQGTRLTVV.

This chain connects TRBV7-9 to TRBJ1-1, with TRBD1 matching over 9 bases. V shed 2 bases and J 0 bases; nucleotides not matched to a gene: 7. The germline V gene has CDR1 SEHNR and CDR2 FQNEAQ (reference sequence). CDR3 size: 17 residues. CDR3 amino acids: CASSLWGQGRLNTEAFF. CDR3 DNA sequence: TGTGCCAGCAGCTTATGGGGACAGGGAAGACTGAACACTGAAGCTTTCTTT.

CDR3 residues: CASSASPAYYGYTF. In nucleotides, the CDR3 is TGTGCCAGCAGTGCATCGCCAGCATACTATGGCTACACCTTC. The J gene is TRBJ1-2, the V gene TRBV25-1; D gene ambiguous. V was trimmed by 4 bases and J by 3 bases, leaving 12 bases between them. The CDR3 consists of 14 residues. CDR1 and CDR2 (germline): MGHDK, SYGVNS.

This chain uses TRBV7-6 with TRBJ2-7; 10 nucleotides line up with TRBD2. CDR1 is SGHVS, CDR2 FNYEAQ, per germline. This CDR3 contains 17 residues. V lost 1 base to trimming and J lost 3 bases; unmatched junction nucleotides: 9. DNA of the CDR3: TGTGCCAGCAGCTTAGGGGTACTAGCGGGACCCGACTACGAGCAGTACTTC. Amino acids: CASSLGVLAGPDYEQYF. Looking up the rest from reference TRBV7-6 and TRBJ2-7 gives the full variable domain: GAGVSQSPRYKVTKRGQDVALRCDPISGHVSLYWYRQALGQGPEFLTYFNYEAQQDKSGLPNDRFSAERPEGSISTLTIQRTEQRDSAMYRCASSLGVLAGPDYEQYFGPGTRLTVT.

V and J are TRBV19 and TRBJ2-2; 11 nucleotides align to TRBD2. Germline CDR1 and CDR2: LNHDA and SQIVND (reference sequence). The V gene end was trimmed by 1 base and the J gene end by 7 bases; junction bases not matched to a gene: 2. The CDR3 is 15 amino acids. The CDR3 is CASSIGLAGYGELFF. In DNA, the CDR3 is TGTGCCAGTAGTATAGGACTAGCGGGGTACGGGGAGCTGTTTTTT.

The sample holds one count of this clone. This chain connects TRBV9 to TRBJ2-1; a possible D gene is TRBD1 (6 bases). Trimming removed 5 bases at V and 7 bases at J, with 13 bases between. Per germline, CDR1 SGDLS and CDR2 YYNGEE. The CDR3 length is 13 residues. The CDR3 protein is CASRGQQENEQFF. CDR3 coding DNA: TGTGCCAGCAGGGGACAACAGGAGAATGAGCAGTTCTTC. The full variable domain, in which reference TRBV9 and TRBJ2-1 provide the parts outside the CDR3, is DSGVTQTPKHLITATGQRVTLRCSPRSGDLSVYWYQQSLDQGLQFLIQYYNGEERAKGNILERFSAQQFPDLHSELNLSSLELGDSALYFCASRGQQENEQFFGPGTRLTVL.

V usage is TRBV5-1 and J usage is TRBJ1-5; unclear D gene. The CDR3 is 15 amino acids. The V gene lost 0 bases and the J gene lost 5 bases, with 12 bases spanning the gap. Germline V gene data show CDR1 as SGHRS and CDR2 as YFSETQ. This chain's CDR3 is CASSLDYLGDQPQHF. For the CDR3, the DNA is TGCGCCAGCAGCTTGGATTATTTGGGAGATCAGCCCCAGCATTTT.

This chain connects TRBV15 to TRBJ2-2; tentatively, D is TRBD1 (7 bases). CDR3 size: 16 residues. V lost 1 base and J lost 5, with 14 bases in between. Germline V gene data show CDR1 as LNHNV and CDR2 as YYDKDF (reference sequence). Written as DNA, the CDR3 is TGTGCCACCAGCAGAGGATTGGGGGGACAGACCGGGGAGCTGTTTTTT. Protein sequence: CATSRGLGGQTGELFF.

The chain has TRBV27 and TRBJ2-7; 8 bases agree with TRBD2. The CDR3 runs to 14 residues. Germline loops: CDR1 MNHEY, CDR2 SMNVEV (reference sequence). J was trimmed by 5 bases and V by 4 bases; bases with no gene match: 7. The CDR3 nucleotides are TGTGCCAGCAGTTCCCGGGGGGGGGCGCACGAGCAGTACTTC. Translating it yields CASSSRGGAHEQYF.

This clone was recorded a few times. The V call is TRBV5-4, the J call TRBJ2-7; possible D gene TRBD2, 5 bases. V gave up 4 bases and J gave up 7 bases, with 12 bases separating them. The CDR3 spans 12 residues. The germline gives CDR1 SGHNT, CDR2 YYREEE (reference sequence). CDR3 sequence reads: CASSSGPVEQYF. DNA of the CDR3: TGTGCCAGCAGCAGCGGACCGGTAGAGCAGTACTTC.

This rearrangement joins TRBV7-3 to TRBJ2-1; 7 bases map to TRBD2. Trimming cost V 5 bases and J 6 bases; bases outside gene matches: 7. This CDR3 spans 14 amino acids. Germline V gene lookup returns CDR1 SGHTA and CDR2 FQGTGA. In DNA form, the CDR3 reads TGTGCCAGCAGCGAACACTGGACTAGCAATGAGCAGTTCTTC. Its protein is CASSEHWTSNEQFF.

The CDR3 DNA reads TGTGCCAGCAGTTTCGGGGCCCCCTATGGCTACACCTTC. It is translated as CASSFGAPYGYTF. The chain uses TRBV28 and TRBJ1-2, with TRBD1 as a possible D gene (5 bases). Germline lookup yields CDR1 MDHEN and CDR2 SYDVKM. This CDR3 has 13 residues. V was trimmed by 3 bases and J by 4 bases, leaving 9 bases between them.